A selection of T cell receptor beta chains follows, all from one sample in a study of vaccination effects on CD4 cells after COVID-19. No antigen has been assigned to these receptors. Method: immunoSEQ multiplex PCR; TCRdb's copy keeps in-frame clones and lacks some. Of tens of thousands of clones listed, 65% to 80% are singletons. The sample consisted of CD4+ T cells from PBMCs cultured without peptide, taken after COVID-19 vaccination. These receptor sequences come from a human donor who received a COVID-19 vaccine. Both conserved end residues are part of each CDR3. Fields, in order: CDR3 length, J gene, clone size, D gene, V gene, CDR3 DNA, CDR3 protein. D genes are given only for firm matches. Clone size is shown for a subset of rows, as once, few, many or a class of expanded clone.

15 TRBJ2-1 - TRBD1 TRBV11-2 TGTGCCAGCAGCCCCCGACAGGGTTCACACAATGAGCAGTTCTTC CASSPRQGSHNEQFF
14 TRBJ1-1 - - TRBV5-1 TGCGCCAGCAGCCAGGGACGGTCTGACACTGAAGCTTTCTTT CASSQGRSDTEAFF
15 TRBJ1-5 - TRBD1 TRBV15 TGTGCCACCAGCAGAGGGACAGGGAACAATCAGCCCCAGCATTTT CATSRGTGNNQPQHF
15 TRBJ1-1 - TRBD1 TRBV6-1 TGTGCCAGCAGTGAACAGGGGGCGGTTAACACTGAAGCTTTCTTT CASSEQGAVNTEAFF
16 TRBJ2-5 - TRBD2 TRBV19 TGTGCCAGTAGTAGACTAGCGGGGGACTCACAAGAGACCCAGTACTTC CASSRLAGDSQETQYF
14 TRBJ2-3 - - TRBV5-1 TGCGCCAGCAGCCCGGGGACTGGCACAGATACGCAGTATTTT CASSPGTGTDTQYF
13 TRBJ1-2 - TRBD1 TRBV6-4 TGTGCCAGCATCGGCTCGGACAGGCGGGGCTACACCTTC CASIGSDRRGYTF
13 TRBJ2-5 - - TRBV3-1/TRBV3-2 TGTGCCAGCAGACCAGGGGCCCAAGAGACCCAGTACTTC CASRPGAQETQYF
12 TRBJ2-5 once - TRBV28 TGTGCCAGCACTGGAGTTCAAGAGACCCAGTACTTC CASTGVQETQYF
17 TRBJ2-3 - TRBD1 TRBV5-1 TGCGCCAGCAGCTGGGGGACAGGGGGCGCTTCGACAGATACGCAGTATTTT CASSWGTGGASTDTQYF
18 TRBJ1-2 - TRBD1 TRBV9 TGTGCCAGCAGCGTCCACAGGGGCGGGACAGGGACCACCCTTGGCTACACCTTC CASSVHRGGTGTTLGYTF
15 TRBJ1-5 - TRBD1 TRBV28 TGTGCCAGCAGCCAGACAGGGAGGGGCAATCAGCCCCAGCATTTT CASSQTGRGNQPQHF
14 TRBJ2-5 - - TRBV27 TGTGCCAGCAGTAACAGGGGGGGCGGAGAGACCCAGTACTTC CASSNRGGGETQYF
14 TRBJ2-3 - - TRBV7-3 TGTGCCAGCAGCTTACTGAGTCCCGGAGGTACGCAGTATTTT CASSLLSPGGTQYF
16 TRBJ2-1 - TRBD1 TRBV27 TGTGCCAGCAGTTTATCGACAGGGGAGAGGAGAAATGAGCAGTTCTTC CASSLSTGERRNEQFF
13 TRBJ1-1 - - TRBV5-4 TGTGCCAGCAGCTTCCAGGGGAAGGCTGAAGCTTTCTTT CASSFQGKAEAFF
14 TRBJ2-4 few TRBD1 TRBV4-3 TGCGCCAGCAAGAAGGGGGCCCCCAAAAACATTCAGTACTTC CASKKGAPKNIQYF
13 TRBJ2-5 - - TRBV30 TGTGCCTGGAGCCCTTACTTGAAGGAGACCCAGTACTTC CAWSPYLKETQYF
17 TRBJ2-3 few TRBD2 TRBV3-1/TRBV3-2 TGTGCCAGCAGCGCGACTAGCGGGGGGGCCTTCGCAGATACGCAGTATTTT CASSATSGGAFADTQYF
14 TRBJ2-3 - - TRBV5-1 TGCGCCAGCAGCTTGGGTTACAGCACAGATACGCAGTATTTT CASSLGYSTDTQYF
15 TRBJ2-2 - - TRBV30 TGTGCCTGGAGTGTAGTACAGTCACGCGACGGGGAGCTGTTTTTT CAWSVVQSRDGELFF
15 TRBJ1-5 - - TRBV19 TGTGCCAGTCGGGGCCTCCCTAATAGCAATCAGCCCCAGCATTTT CASRGLPNSNQPQHF
16 TRBJ2-1 - - TRBV7-2 TGTGCCAGCAGCTTATCCGGTACTCCTAGTGAGGAGGAGCAGTTCTTC CASSLSGTPSEEEQFF
13 TRBJ1-2 - - TRBV5-1 TGCGCCAGCAGCTTAGGACCGAACTATGGCTACACCTTC CASSLGPNYGYTF
15 TRBJ1-3 - - TRBV18 TGTGCCAGCTCACCACCGTGGGGGCCTGGAAACACCATATATTTT CASSPPWGPGNTIYF